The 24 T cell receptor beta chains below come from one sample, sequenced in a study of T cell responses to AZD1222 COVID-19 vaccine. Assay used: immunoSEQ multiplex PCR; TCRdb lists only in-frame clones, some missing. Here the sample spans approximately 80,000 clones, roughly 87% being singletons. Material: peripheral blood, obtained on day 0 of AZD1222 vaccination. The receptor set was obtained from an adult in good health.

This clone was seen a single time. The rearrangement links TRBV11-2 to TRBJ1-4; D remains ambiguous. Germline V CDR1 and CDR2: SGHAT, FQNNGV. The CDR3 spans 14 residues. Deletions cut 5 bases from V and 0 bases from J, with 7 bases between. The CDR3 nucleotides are TGTGCCAGCAGCCCCCCGGCAACTAATGAAAAACTGTTTTTT. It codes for CASSPPATNEKLFF.

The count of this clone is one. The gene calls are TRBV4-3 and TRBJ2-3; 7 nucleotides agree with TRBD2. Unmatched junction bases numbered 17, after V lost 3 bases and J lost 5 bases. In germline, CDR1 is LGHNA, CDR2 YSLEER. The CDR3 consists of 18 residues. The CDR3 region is CASSHLRPGGRSKDTQYF. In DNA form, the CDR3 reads TGCGCCAGCAGCCACCTCCGACCGGGCGGGAGATCTAAAGATACGCAGTATTTT.

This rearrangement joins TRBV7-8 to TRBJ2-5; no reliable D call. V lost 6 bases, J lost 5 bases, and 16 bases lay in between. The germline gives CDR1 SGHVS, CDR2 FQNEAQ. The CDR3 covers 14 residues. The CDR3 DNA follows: TGTGCCAGCAGACCCCGCAGACTTCATGAGACCCAGTACTTC. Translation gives CASRPRRLHETQYF.

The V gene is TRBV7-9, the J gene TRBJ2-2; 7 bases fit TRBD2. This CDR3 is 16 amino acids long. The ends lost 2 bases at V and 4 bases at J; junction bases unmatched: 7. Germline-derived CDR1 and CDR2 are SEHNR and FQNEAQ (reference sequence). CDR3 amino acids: CASSLYQGGSTGELFF. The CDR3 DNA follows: TGTGCCAGCAGCTTATACCAGGGAGGGAGCACCGGGGAGCTGTTTTTT.

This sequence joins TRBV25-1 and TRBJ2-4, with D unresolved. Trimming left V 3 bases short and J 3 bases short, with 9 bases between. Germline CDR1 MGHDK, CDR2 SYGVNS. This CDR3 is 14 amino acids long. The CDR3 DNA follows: TGTGCCAGCAGTGATACGGCTTACAAAAACATTCAGTACTTC. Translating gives CASSDTAYKNIQYF.

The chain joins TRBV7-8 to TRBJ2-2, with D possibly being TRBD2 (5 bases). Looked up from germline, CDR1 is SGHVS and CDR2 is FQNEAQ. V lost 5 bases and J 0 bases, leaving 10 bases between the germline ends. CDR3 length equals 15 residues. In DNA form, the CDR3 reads TGTGCCAGCAGCCCTTCGGAGGCGAACACCGGGGAGCTGTTTTTT. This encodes CASSPSEANTGELFF. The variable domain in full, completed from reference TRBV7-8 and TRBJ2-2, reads GAGVSQSPRYKVAKRGQDVALRCDPISGHVSLFWYQQALGQGPEFLTYFQNEAQLDKSGLPSDRFFAERPEGSVSTLKIQRTQQEDSAVYLCASSPSEANTGELFFGEGSRLTVL.

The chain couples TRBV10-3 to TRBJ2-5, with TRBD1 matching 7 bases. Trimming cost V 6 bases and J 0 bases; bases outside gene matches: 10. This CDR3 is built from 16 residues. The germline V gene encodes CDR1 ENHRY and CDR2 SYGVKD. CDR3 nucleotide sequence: TGTGCCATCAGCAGAGGGGGACAGCCGTACCAAGAGACCCAGTACTTC. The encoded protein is CAISRGGQPYQETQYF.

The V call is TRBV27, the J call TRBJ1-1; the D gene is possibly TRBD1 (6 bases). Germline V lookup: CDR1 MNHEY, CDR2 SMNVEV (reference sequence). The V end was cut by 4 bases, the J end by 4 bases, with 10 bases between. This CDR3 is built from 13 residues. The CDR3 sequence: CASSWGAPTEAFF. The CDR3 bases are TGTGCCAGCAGTTGGGGGGCCCCCACTGAAGCTTTCTTT.

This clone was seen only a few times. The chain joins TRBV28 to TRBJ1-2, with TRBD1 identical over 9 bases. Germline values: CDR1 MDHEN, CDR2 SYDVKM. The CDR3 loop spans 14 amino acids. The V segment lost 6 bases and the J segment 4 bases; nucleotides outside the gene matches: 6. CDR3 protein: CASSNRGLSYGYTF. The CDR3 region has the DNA TGTGCCAGCAGCAACAGGGGGCTGAGCTATGGCTACACCTTC.

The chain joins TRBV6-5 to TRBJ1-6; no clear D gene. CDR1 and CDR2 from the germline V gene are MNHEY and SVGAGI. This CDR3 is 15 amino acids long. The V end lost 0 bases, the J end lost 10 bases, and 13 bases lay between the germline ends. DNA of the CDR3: TGTGCCAGCAGTTACTCGATAGGGATATGGTCACCCCTCCACTTT. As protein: CASSYSIGIWSPLHF.

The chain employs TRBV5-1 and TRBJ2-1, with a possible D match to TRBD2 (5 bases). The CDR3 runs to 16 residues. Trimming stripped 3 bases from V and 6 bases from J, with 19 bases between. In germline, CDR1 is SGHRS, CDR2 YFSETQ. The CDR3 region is CASSSGLQRSLNEQFF. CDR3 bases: TGCGCCAGCAGCTCTGGACTGCAAAGGTCCCTCAATGAGCAGTTCTTC.

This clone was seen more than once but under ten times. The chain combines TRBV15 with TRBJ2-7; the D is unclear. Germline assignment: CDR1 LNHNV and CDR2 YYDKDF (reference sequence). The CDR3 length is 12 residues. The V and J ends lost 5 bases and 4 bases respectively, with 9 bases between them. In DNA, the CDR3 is TGTGCCACCAGCGGCCTGGGATACGAGCAGTACTTC. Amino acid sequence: CATSGLGYEQYF.

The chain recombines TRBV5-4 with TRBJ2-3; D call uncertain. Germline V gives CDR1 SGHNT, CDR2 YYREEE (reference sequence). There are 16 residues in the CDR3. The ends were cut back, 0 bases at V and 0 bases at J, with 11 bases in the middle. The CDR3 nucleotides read TGTGCCAGCAGCTTGGCAGCCACCCGGAGCACAGATACGCAGTATTTT. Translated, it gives CASSLAATRSTDTQYF.

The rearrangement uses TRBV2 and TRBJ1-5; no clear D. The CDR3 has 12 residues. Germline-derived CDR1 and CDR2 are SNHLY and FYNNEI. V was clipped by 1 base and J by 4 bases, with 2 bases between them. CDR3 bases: TGTGCCAGCAGTGAAGTTAATCAGCCCCAGCATTTT. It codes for CASSEVNQPQHF.

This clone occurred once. The CDR3 DNA reads as TGTGCCAGCTCACCAAGCAGGGGTCGGGAGCAGTACTTC. This encodes CASSPSRGREQYF. This rearrangement joins TRBV18 to TRBJ2-7, with D possibly TRBD1 on 6 matching bases. The V gene's germline CDR1 is KGHSH and CDR2 LQKENI. The CDR3 runs 13 residues. V was cut by 2 bases and J by 7 bases, with 12 bases left in between.

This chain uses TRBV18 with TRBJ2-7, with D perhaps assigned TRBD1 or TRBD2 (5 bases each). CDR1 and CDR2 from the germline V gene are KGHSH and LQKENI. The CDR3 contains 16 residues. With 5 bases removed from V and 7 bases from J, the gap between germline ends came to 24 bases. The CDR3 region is CASSDSAPGSAGEQYF. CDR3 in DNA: TGTGCCAGCTCAGACAGTGCACCGGGATCCGCGGGTGAGCAGTACTTC.

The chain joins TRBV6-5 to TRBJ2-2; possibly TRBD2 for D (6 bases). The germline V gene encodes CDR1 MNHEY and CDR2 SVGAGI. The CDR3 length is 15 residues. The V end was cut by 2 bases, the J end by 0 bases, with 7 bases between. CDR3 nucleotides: TGTGCCAGCAGTTACGCGGGACCGAACACCGGGGAGCTGTTTTTT. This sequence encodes CASSYAGPNTGELFF.

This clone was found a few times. The CDR3 coding sequence is TGTGCCAGCAGCCCCCCACCCGAGCAGTACTTC. It yields the protein CASSPPPEQYF. The chain recombines TRBV6-5 with TRBJ2-7; D uncertain. Germline CDR1 and CDR2: MNHEY and SVGAGI. V was cut by 6 bases and J by 6 bases, with 9 bases left in between. The CDR3 is 11 residues long.

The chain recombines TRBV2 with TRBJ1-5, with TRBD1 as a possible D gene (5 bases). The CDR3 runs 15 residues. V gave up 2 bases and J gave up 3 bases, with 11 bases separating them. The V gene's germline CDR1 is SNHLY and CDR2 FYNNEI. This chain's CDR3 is CASSELDSSNQPQHF. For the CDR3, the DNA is TGTGCCAGCAGTGAATTAGACAGTTCCAATCAGCCCCAGCATTTT.

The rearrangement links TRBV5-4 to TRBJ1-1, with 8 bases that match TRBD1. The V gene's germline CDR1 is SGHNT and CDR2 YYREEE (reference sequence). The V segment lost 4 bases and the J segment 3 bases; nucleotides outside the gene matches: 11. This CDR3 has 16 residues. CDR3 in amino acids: CASSGRTGLLDTEAFF. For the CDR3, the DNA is TGTGCCAGCAGCGGGAGGACAGGGCTGTTGGACACTGAAGCTTTCTTT.

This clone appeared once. The DNA of the CDR3 is TGTGCCAGTAGTATAGGGGCTATGCAAGGGGGCTACGAGCAGTACTTC. Amino acid sequence: CASSIGAMQGGYEQYF. The chain combines TRBV19 with TRBJ2-7; D perhaps matches TRBD1 (6 bases). The CDR3 runs to 16 residues. Trimming shortened V by 1 base and J by 3 bases, and 16 bases separated the two germline ends. Germline V gives CDR1 LNHDA, CDR2 SQIVND (reference sequence). Full variable domain (rest looked up from reference TRBV19 and TRBJ2-7): DGGITQSPKYLFRKEGQNVTLSCEQNLNHDAMYWYRQDPGQGLRLIYYSQIVNDFQKGDIAEGYSVSREKKESFPLTVTSAQKNPTAFYLCASSIGAMQGGYEQYFGPGTRLTVT.

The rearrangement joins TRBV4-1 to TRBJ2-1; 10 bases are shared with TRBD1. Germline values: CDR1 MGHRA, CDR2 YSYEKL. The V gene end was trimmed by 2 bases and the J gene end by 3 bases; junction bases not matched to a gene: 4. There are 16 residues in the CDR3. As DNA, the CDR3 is TGCGCCAGCAGCCAAAGGGGGACAGGGGACTACAATGAGCAGTTCTTC. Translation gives CASSQRGTGDYNEQFF.

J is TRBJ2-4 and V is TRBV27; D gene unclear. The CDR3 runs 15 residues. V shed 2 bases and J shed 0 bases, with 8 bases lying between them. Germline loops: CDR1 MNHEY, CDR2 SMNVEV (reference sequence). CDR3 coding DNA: TGTGCCAGCAGTTTAACCCGGATAGCCAAAAACATTCAGTACTTC. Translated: CASSLTRIAKNIQYF.

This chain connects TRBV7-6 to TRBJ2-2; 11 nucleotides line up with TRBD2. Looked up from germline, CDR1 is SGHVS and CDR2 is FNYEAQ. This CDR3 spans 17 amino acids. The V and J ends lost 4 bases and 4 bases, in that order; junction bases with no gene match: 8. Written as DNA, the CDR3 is TGTGCCAGCAGCTCGCCAACTAGCGGGAGCGGCACCGGGGAGCTGTTTTTT. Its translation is CASSSPTSGSGTGELFF. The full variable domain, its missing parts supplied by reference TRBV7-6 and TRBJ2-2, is GAGVSQSPRYKVTKRGQDVALRCDPISGHVSLYWYRQALGQGPEFLTYFNYEAQQDKSGLPNDRFSAERPEGSISTLTIQRTEQRDSAMYRCASSSPTSGSGTGELFFGEGSRLTVL.